This section outlines one T cell receptor (beta chain) sequence together with its context. Its antigen remains unidentified. PCR involved 60 Vbeta and 13 Jbeta primers. Sequencing used immunoSEQ multiplex PCR; TCRdb keeps in-frame clones, though not all of them. The sample contains 150,000 or so clones, approximately 80% of which appear only once. The source of the sample is a study of cytomegalovirus exposure and HLA in healthy donors. Germline V CDR1 and CDR2: MNHEY, SVGAGI. The CDR3 totals 15 residues. The junction had 5 bases not matched to a gene; V was cut back by 6 bases and J by 4 bases. Broader study findings: Roughly uniform depth of sequencing across donors was assumed in presence/absence analyses.

Sequencing input: PBMCs. The receptor was isolated from a man aged 50 or older in good health and CMV-seropositive. This chain connects TRBV6-5 to TRBJ2-1, with TRBD2 identical over 11 bases. The CDR3 nucleotides are TGTGCCAGCAGCGTAGCGGGGGGGATGTACAATGAGCAGTTCTTC. This gives the protein CASSVAGGMYNEQFF.